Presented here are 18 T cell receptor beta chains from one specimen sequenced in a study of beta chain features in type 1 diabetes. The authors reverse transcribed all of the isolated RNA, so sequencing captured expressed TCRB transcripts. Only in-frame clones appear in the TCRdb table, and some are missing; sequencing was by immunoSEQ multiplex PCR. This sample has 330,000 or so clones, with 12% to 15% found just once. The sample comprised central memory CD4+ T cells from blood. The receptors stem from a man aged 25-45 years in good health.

The CDR3 sequence is CASSPTGTPTDTQYF. The CDR3 DNA sequence: TGTGCCAGCAGCCCGACCGGGACTCCCACAGATACGCAGTATTTT. The chain carries TRBV7-3 and TRBJ2-3; D possibly corresponds to TRBD2 (6 bases). Germline-derived CDR1 and CDR2 are SGHTA and FQGTGA. The CDR3 has 15 residues. V was cut by 5 bases and J by 2 bases, with 14 bases left in between.

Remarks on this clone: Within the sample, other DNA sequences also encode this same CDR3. The CDR3 sequence: CASSFRGGQETQYF. DNA for the CDR3: TGTGCCAGCAGCTTTCGAGGGGGACAAGAGACCCAGTACTTC. The chain combines TRBV5-4 with TRBJ2-5; perhaps TRBD1 as D (6 bases). Between the trimmed V and J ends, which lost 2 bases and 2 bases, there was a span of 10 bases. Per germline, CDR1 SGHNT and CDR2 YYREEE (reference sequence). CDR3 length equals 14 residues.

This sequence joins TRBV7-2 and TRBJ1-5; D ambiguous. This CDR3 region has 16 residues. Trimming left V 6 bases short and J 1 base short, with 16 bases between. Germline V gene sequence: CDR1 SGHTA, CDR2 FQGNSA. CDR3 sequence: CASSKEGSRSNQPQHF. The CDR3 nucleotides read TGTGCCAGCAGTAAGGAGGGCAGTCGAAGCAATCAGCCCCAGCATTTT.

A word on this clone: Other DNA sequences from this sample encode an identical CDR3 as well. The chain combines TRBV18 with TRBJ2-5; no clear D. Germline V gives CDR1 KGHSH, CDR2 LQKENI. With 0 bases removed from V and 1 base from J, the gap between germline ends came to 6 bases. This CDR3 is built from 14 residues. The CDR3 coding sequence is TGTGCCAGCTCACCACCAGGAGTCCAAGAGACCCAGTACTTC. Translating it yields CASSPPGVQETQYF.

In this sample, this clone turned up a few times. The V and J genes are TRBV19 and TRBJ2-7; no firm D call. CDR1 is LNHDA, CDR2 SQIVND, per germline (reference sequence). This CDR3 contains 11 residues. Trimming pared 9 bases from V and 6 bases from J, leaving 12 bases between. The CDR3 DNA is TGTGCCAGACCCCTTAGGCTCGAGCAGTACGTC. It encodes CARPLRLEQYV.

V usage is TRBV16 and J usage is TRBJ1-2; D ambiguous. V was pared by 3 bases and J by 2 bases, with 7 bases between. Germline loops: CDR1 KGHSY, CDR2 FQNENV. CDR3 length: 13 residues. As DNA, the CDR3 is TGTGCCAGCAGCCACCTGAACAACTATGGCTACACCTTC. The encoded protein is CASSHLNNYGYTF.

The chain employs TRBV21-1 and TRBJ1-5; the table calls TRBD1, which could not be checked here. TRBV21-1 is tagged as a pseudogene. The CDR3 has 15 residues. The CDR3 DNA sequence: TGTGCCAGCAGCAACCCTCCAGGGGTAAATCAGCCCCAGCATTTT. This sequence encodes CASSNPPGVNQPQHF.

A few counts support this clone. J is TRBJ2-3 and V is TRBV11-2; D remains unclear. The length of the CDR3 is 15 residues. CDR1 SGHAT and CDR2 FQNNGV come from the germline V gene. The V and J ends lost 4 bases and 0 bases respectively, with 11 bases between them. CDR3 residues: CASSSGGRSTDTQYF. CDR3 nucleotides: TGTGCCAGCAGCTCCGGTGGACGGAGCACAGATACGCAGTATTTT. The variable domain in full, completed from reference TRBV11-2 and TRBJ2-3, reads EAGVAQSPRYKIIEKRQSVAFWCNPISGHATLYWYQQILGQGPKLLIQFQNNGVVDDSQLPKDRFSAERLKGVDSTLKIQPAKLEDSAVYLCASSSGGRSTDTQYFGPGTRLTVL.

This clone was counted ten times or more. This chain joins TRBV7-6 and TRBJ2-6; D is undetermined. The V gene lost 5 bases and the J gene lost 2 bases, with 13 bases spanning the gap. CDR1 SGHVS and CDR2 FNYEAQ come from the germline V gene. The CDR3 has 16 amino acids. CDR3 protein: CASSPQAPAGANVLTF. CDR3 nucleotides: TGTGCCAGCAGCCCCCAGGCCCCCGCTGGGGCCAACGTCCTGACTTTC.

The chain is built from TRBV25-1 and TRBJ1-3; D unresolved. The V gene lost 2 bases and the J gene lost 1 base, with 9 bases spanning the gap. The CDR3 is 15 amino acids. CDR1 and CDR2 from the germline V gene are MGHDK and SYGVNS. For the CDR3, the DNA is TGTGCCAGCAGTGAAACTCTCCAATCTGGAAACACCATATATTTT. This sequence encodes CASSETLQSGNTIYF.

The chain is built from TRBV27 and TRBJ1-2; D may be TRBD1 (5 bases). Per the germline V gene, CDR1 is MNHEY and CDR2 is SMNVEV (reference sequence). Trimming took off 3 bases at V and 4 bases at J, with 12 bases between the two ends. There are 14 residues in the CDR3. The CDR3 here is CASSLYQGAYGYTF. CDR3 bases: TGTGCCAGCAGTTTGTACCAGGGTGCCTATGGCTACACCTTC.

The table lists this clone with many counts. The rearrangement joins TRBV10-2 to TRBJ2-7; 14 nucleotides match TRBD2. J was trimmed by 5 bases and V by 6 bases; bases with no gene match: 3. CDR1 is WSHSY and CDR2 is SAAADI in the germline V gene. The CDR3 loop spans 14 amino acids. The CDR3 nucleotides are TGCGCCAGCAGAGAGGGACTAGCGGGGGACGAGCAGTACTTC. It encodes CASREGLAGDEQYF.

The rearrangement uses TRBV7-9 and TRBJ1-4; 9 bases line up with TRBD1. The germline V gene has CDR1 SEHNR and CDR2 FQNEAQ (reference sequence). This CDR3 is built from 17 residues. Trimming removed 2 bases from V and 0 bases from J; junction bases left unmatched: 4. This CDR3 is CASSLRTGVATNEKLFF. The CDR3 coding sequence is TGTGCCAGCAGCTTAAGGACAGGGGTCGCAACTAATGAAAAACTGTTTTTT.

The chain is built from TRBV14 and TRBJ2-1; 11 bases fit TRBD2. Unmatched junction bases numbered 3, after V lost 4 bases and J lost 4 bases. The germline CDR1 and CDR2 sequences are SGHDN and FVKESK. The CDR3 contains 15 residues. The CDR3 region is CASSPIAGGYNEQFF. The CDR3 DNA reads TGTGCCAGCAGCCCGATAGCGGGAGGGTACAATGAGCAGTTCTTC.

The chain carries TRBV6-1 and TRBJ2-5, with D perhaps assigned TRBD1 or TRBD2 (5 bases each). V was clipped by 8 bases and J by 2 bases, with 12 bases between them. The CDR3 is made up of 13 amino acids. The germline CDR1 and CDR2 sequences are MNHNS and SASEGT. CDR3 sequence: CASAGTAQETQYF. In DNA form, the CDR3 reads TGTGCCAGCGCCGGGACGGCTCAAGAGACCCAGTACTTC.

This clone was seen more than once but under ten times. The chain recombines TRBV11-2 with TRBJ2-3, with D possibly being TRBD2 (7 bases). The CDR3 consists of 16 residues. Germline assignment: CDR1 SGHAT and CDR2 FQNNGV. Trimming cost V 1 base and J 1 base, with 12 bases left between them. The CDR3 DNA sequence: TGTGCCAGCAGCTTAGGGGGGGGCCCCGGCACAGATACGCAGTATTTT. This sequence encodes CASSLGGGPGTDTQYF.

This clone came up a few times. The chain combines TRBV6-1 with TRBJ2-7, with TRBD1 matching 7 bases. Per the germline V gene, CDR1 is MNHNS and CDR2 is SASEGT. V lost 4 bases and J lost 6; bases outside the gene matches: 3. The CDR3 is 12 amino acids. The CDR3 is CASSGAGGEQYV. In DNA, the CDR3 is TGTGCCAGCAGTGGGGCAGGGGGCGAGCAGTACGTC.

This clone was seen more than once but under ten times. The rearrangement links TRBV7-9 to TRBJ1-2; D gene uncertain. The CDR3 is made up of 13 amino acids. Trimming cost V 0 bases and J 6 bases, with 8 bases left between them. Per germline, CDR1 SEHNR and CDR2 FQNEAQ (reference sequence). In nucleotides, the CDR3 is TGTGCCAGCAGCTTAGCGGCGGGGAATGGCTACACCTTC. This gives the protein CASSLAAGNGYTF.